This TCR beta chain was profiled in a study of blood T cell repertoires in COVID-19. The repertoire was sequenced with immunoSEQ multiplex PCR; TCRdb's copy has only in-frame clones and lacks some. The sample comprises under 25,000 clones, 75% to 90% of which are singletons, and roughly 3.2% rests with the top ten. Sequences were obtained from peripheral blood. This TCR came from a human donor in a cohort sampled during active COVID-19.

In nucleotides, the CDR3 is TGTGCCAGCAGCTCGACAGGGCCGAACACTGAAGCTTTCTTT. Its translation is CASSSTGPNTEAFF. The chain couples TRBV7-2 to TRBJ1-1; TRBD1 agrees at 7 bases. The CDR3 has 14 residues. V shed 4 bases and J 1 base; nucleotides not matched to a gene: 3. Germline CDR1 and CDR2: SGHTA and FQGNSA.